These T cell receptor beta chains were read from a single sample in a study of blood T cell repertoires in COVID-19. The protocol was immunoSEQ multiplex PCR, while the TCRdb copy is restricted to in-frame clones and leaves out a portion. In the table there are approximately 27,000 clones, approximately 90% of which are singletons. The specimen was peripheral blood. The receptors shown here come from a man in his sixties with acute or convalescent COVID-19. The conserved cysteine and the conserved F or W are not part of the CDR3 here.

j_call	v_call	cdr3_aa
TRBJ1-6	TRBV2	ASKVTVNSPLH
TRBJ1-1	TRBV5-1	ASSFGQGAKGTEAF
TRBJ2-3	TRBV18	ASYITRELAGAPGDTQY
TRBJ1-1	TRBV27	ASSLSSVSNTEAF
TRBJ2-7	TRBV6-5	ASSSGLAGPEQY
TRBJ1-6	TRBV28	ASTPQSVSSYNSPLH
TRBJ1-1	TRBV5-8	ASSKDRGNTEAF
TRBJ2-1	TRBV6-4	ASSDFLRSYNEQF
TRBJ1-1	TRBV6-1	ASSEVRTENTEAF
TRBJ2-3	TRBV10-1	ASSLAGTDTQY
TRBJ1-3	TRBV3-1/TRBV3-2	ASSQTGDGNTIY
TRBJ2-5	TRBV18	ASSPLQETQY
TRBJ2-7	TRBV29-1	SVAGPPDEQY
TRBJ2-3	TRBV19	ASSTQGPVTQY
TRBJ2-5	TRBV28	ASSFQGARETQY
TRBJ1-6	TRBV6-5	ASSQGQGDSPLH
TRBJ2-5	TRBV5-1	ASSPSRPSKETQY
TRBJ2-7	TRBV10-3	AISGTEYYEQY
TRBJ1-1	TRBV6-2/TRBV6-3	ASSSSGGAF
TRBJ1-1	TRBV14	ASSLGAGNTEAF
TRBJ2-7	TRBV3-1/TRBV3-2	ASSTLRGYEQY
TRBJ1-2	TRBV30	AFPQTGGYT
TRBJ2-7	TRBV7-2	ASSLNRDIVPQY
TRBJ1-5	TRBV23-1	ASSQSPREGYSNQPQH
TRBJ1-4	TRBV18	ASSPNVGEKLF
TRBJ1-5	TRBV5-1	ASSLEGQAHQPQH
TRBJ2-5	TRBV7-9	ASSGQTGEGETQY
TRBJ1-1	TRBV11-2	ASSLRGQGATEAF
TRBJ2-7	TRBV3-1/TRBV3-2	ASSLGTGGAYEQY
TRBJ1-6	TRBV11-2	ASSFGVELNSPLH
TRBJ1-2	TRBV3-1/TRBV3-2	ASSPAGGARNGYT
TRBJ2-2	TRBV28	ASSSSPGQGSTGELF
TRBJ2-5	TRBV28	ASSFFGQVEETQY
TRBJ1-1	TRBV27	ASSLYNKDRGIGTF